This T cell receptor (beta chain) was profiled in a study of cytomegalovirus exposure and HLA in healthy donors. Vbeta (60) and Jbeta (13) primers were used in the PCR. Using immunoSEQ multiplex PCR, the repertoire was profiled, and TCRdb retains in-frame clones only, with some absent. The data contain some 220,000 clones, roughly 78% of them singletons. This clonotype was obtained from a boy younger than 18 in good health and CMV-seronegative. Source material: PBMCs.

This CDR3 is CASSLPGTATYGYTF. CDR3 nucleotide sequence: TGTGCCAGCAGCTTGCCCGGGACAGCGACCTATGGCTACACCTTC. This chain joins TRBV5-5 and TRBJ1-2; 7 nucleotides match TRBD1. V trimming: 1 base; J trimming: 4 bases; junction bases outside the gene matches: 7. Germline V gene data show CDR1 as SGHKS and CDR2 as YYEKEE (reference sequence). There are 15 residues in the CDR3.